This TCR beta chain appears in the sequencing data of a study of immune cell composition in non-small cell lung cancer. Study in general: Most cases were lung adenocarcinoma or squamous cell carcinoma. Whole-study findings and limits: Lung squamous cell carcinoma tumours had significantly higher top 10 clone scores and productive clonality than lung adenocarcinoma.

Method: immunoSEQ multiplex PCR; TCRdb's copy keeps in-frame clones and lacks some. Of about 5,200 clones in the sample, 60% to 85% are singletons; the top ten hold roughly 10%. Comments on this clone: Its specificity is not known.

CDR3 length: 14 amino acids. V shed 5 bases, J shed 9 bases, and the junction held 5 bases outside the gene matches. CDR1 is SEHNR and CDR2 is FQNEAQ in the germline V gene (reference sequence). The source material was lung tumor tissue. The TCR was taken from a human donor with non-small cell lung cancer. The chain combines TRBV7-9 with TRBJ2-1; TRBD2 agrees at 12 bases. The CDR3: CASSPSGRAFEQFF. CDR3 nucleotide sequence: TGTGCCAGCAGCCCTAGCGGGAGGGCCTTTGAGCAGTTCTTC.